Listed below are T cell receptor beta chains from one sample, sequenced in a study of shared clonotypes between healthy human individuals. Some clones are missing from TCRdb's copy, which holds only in-frame ones; the method was immunoSEQ multiplex PCR. Of roughly 1.4 million clones in the sample, roughly 98.5% were seen once. The sample consisted of naive CD4+ T cells sorted from blood. The receptors here all came from a man younger than 40 in good health. The CDR3 runs from the conserved cysteine through the conserved F or W. A D gene is named only where the DNA matches it firmly. Expanded clones are given a class, and other clones once, few, many or no size at all.

>NA|TRBV2|TRBD1|TRBJ1-3
TGTGCCAGCAGTGACAGGGGGCTTGGGGACACCATATATTTT
CASSDRGLGDTIYF
>NA|TRBV7-3|NA|TRBJ1-1
TGTGCCAGCAGCACAGTAACTGAAGCTTTCTTT
CASSTVTEAFF
>NA|TRBV7-2|TRBD2|TRBJ2-7
TGTGCCAGCAGCCCCTTAGTGTCAGGACTAGCGGAATACGAGCAGTACTTC
CASSPLVSGLAEYEQYF
>NA|TRBV18|TRBD1|TRBJ1-2
TGTGCCAGCTCACCATACTCAGGACAGGCGAGTGGCTACACCTTC
CASSPYSGQASGYTF
>NA|TRBV5-1|TRBD1|TRBJ2-3
TGCGCCAGCAGCTTTACGACGACAGGGGGAATAGATACGCAGTATTTT
CASSFTTTGGIDTQYF
>NA|TRBV5-1|TRBD2|TRBJ2-5
TGCGCCAGCAGAACTAGCGGGAGGGAGGAGACCCAGTACTTC
CASRTSGREETQYF
>NA|TRBV6-5|TRBD2|TRBJ2-7
TGTGCCAGCAGTTACGGGACTAGCGGGAGCTACGAGCAGTACTTC
CASSYGTSGSYEQYF
>NA|TRBV11-2|NA|TRBJ2-1
TGTGCCAGCAGCTGGACCAGCAATGAGCAGTTCTTC
CASSWTSNEQFF
>NA|TRBV7-9|TRBD1|TRBJ2-7
TGTGCCAGCACAGGGACAGGGACCTACGAGCAGTACTTC
CASTGTGTYEQYF
>NA|TRBV7-8|TRBD1|TRBJ1-2
TGTGCCAGCAGCTTAGAGACAGGGGTGCTTTCCTATGGCTACACCTTC
CASSLETGVLSYGYTF
>NA|TRBV10-1|TRBD2|TRBJ2-7
TGCGCCAGCAGCGCCGGGACTAGCGGGAGGGTCCACGAGCAGTACTTC
CASSAGTSGRVHEQYF
>NA|TRBV7-6|TRBD2|TRBJ2-2
TGTGCCAGCAGCTTTAGGACTAGCGGGACGGACGGGGAGCTGTTTTTT
CASSFRTSGTDGELFF
>NA|TRBV19|NA|TRBJ2-1
TGTGCCAGTAACATCGCGGGTGGCTCCTACAATGAGCAGTTCTTC
CASNIAGGSYNEQFF
>once|TRBV7-9|NA|TRBJ1-1
TGTGCCAGCAGCTTTATGTTCCGGATTGAAGCTTTCTTT
CASSFMFRIEAFF
>NA|TRBV4-3|NA|TRBJ2-3
TGCGCCAGCAGCCAAGCGGGACCCAGCACAGATACGCAGTATTTT
CASSQAGPSTDTQYF
>NA|TRBV5-4|NA|TRBJ2-3
TGTGCCAGCAGCTTGGGAGAGGCAGATACGCAGTATTTT
CASSLGEADTQYF
>NA|TRBV11-2|TRBD2|TRBJ2-1
TGTGCCAGCAGCGCGCTAGCGGGAGGTTTTAATGAGCAGTTCTTC
CASSALAGGFNEQFF
>NA|TRBV5-1|NA|TRBJ2-1
TGCGCCAGCAGCTTGGGCCTTAACAATGAGCAGTTCTTC
CASSLGLNNEQFF
>NA|TRBV29-1|TRBD2|TRBJ2-3
TGCAGCGTTGAAGCTAGCGGGAGGTTTGTAGATACGCAGTATTTT
CSVEASGRFVDTQYF
>once|TRBV18|TRBD2|TRBJ2-2
TGTGCCAGCTCAGGACTAGCGGGAGGTGCCGGGGAGCTGTTTTTT
CASSGLAGGAGELFF
>NA|TRBV29-1|TRBD1|TRBJ1-2
TGCAGCGTTACAGGGGGCAACCTCGGCTACACCTTC
CSVTGGNLGYTF
>NA|TRBV4-1|TRBD1|TRBJ2-3
TGCGCCAGCAGCCATCCGGGACAGAAGACGTCGGATACGCAGTATTTT
CASSHPGQKTSDTQYF
>NA|TRBV28|TRBD1|TRBJ1-5
TGTGCCAGCAGTGGACAACAGGGGCGGATAGCAAGGGGCAATCAGCCCCAGCATTTT
CASSGQQGRIARGNQPQHF
>NA|TRBV5-4|TRBD2|TRBJ2-7
TGTGCCAGCAGCTTTGTAACCGGGACTAGCGCCCCCTTCTACGAGCAGTACTTC
CASSFVTGTSAPFYEQYF
>NA|TRBV29-1|TRBD2|TRBJ2-1
TGCAGCACATTGCTTGCGCCGGGAGGGCCTAAGTCCTACAATGAGCAGTTCTTC
CSTLLAPGGPKSYNEQFF
>NA|TRBV18|NA|TRBJ2-3
TGTGCCAGCTCACCCCAATGGGGGGCGAACACAGATACGCAGTATTTT
CASSPQWGANTDTQYF
>NA|TRBV7-2|NA|TRBJ2-1
TGTGCCAGCAGCTTAGACCCCTCGAGGAATGAGCAGTTCTTC
CASSLDPSRNEQFF
>NA|TRBV29-1|NA|TRBJ2-5
TGCAGCGTCGGACAGTCCCCTGAGACCCAGTACTTC
CSVGQSPETQYF
>NA|TRBV6-5|NA|TRBJ2-7
TGTGCCAGCAGTTACTCCTGGGGGTCCTACGAGCAGTACTTC
CASSYSWGSYEQYF
>NA|TRBV19|NA|TRBJ2-7
TGTGCCAGTAGTATAGGAGGACAGTCCCGCTACGAGCAGTACTTC
CASSIGGQSRYEQYF
>NA|TRBV28|NA|TRBJ1-1
TGTGCCAGCAGTTTAACTCCAGGGCTCACTGAAGCTTTCTTT
CASSLTPGLTEAFF
>NA|TRBV9|NA|TRBJ2-3
TGTGCCAGCAGCGTAGGCAGGGTCACAGATACGCAGTATTTT
CASSVGRVTDTQYF
>NA|TRBV25-1|NA|TRBJ1-5
TGTGCCAGCAGCTCTTCAGGTTATCAGCCCCAGCATTTT
CASSSSGYQPQHF
>NA|TRBV5-6|TRBD1|TRBJ1-1
TGTGCCAGCAGCTTTACAGGGGTTTCAGCTTTCTTT
CASSFTGVSAFF
>NA|TRBV29-1|NA|TRBJ2-7
TGCAGCGTTGAAGGGGACACCTACGAGCAGTACTTC
CSVEGDTYEQYF
>NA|TRBV19|NA|TRBJ2-7
TGTGCCAGTAGTCCCAGTGGCAGAACCTACGAGCAGTACTTC
CASSPSGRTYEQYF
>NA|TRBV5-1|NA|TRBJ1-1
TGCGCCAGCAGCCAGCTGGAGTTACGGAACACTGAAGCTTTCTTT
CASSQLELRNTEAFF
>NA|TRBV9|NA|TRBJ2-7
TGTGCCAGCAGCGTAGATCCGACTGGATCCTACGAGCAGTACTTC
CASSVDPTGSYEQYF
>NA|TRBV28|TRBD1|TRBJ2-7
TGTGCCAGCAGTTCCAACCCCACAGGGGGCTACGAGCAGTACTTC
CASSSNPTGGYEQYF
>NA|TRBV9|TRBD2|TRBJ2-1
TGTGCCAGCAGCACCGGGACTAGCGCTTACAATGAGCAGTTCTTC
CASSTGTSAYNEQFF
>NA|TRBV4-3|TRBD1|TRBJ2-2
TGCGCCAGCAGCCAAGGCGTGGGGACAGGGCGAACCGGGGAGCTGTTTTTT
CASSQGVGTGRTGELFF
>NA|TRBV25-1|TRBD2|TRBJ2-1
TGTGCCAGCAGTGAATTTGGCGGGAGGGACAATGAGCAGTTCTTC
CASSEFGGRDNEQFF
>NA|TRBV19|NA|TRBJ1-4
TGTGCCAGTAGTATTCTAGGAGAACGAGAAAAACTGTTTTTT
CASSILGEREKLFF
>NA|TRBV28|TRBD2|TRBJ2-7
TGTGCCAGCAGTTATATTAGCGGGAGCTACGAGCAGTACTTC
CASSYISGSYEQYF
>NA|TRBV9|TRBD2|TRBJ2-5
TGTGCCAGCAGCCCCCGGACTAGTTTAACGGAGACCCAGTACTTC
CASSPRTSLTETQYF
>NA|TRBV5-6|TRBD2|TRBJ2-5
TGTGCCAGCAGCGACACGACTAGCGGTTCTCCCCGAAGAGAGACCCAGTACTTC
CASSDTTSGSPRRETQYF
>NA|TRBV10-1|NA|TRBJ2-7
TGCGCCAGCAGTGAAGGGGGAAGGGCCGGGATTCCCTACGAGCAGTACTTC
CASSEGGRAGIPYEQYF
>NA|TRBV5-1|TRBD1|TRBJ1-4
TGCGCCAGCAGCTTTGGGACAGATGAAAAACTGTTTTTT
CASSFGTDEKLFF
>once|TRBV5-1|NA|TRBJ2-3
TGCGCCAGCAGTCTAAGGACAGACACAGATACGCAGTATTTT
CASSLRTDTDTQYF
>NA|TRBV5-1|TRBD2|TRBJ2-3
TGCGCCAGCAGCTCGGGACTAGCGGGAGGGCCTGCAGATACGCAGTATTTT
CASSSGLAGGPADTQYF
>NA|TRBV29-1|TRBD1|TRBJ1-2
TGCAGCGTCAGACAGGGTTTCTACGGCTACACCTTC
CSVRQGFYGYTF
>NA|TRBV25-1|TRBD1|TRBJ1-1
TGTGCCACCTTAGGGAAGGGGGCAATGTGGGACACTGAAGCTTTCTTT
CATLGKGAMWDTEAFF
>once|TRBV15|NA|TRBJ2-7
TGTGCCACCAGCAGAGATTTCCAGGGTTACGAGCAGTACTTC
CATSRDFQGYEQYF
>NA|TRBV5-8|TRBD2|TRBJ2-7
TGTGCCAGCAGCCCACCCCCGGGGGGGGGCTACGAGCAGTACTTC
CASSPPPGGGYEQYF
>NA|TRBV7-2|NA|TRBJ2-2
TGTGCCAGCAGCTCCAGGGTTGGGGGCACCGGGGAGCTGTTTTTT
CASSSRVGGTGELFF
>once|TRBV18|TRBD1|TRBJ2-7
TGTGCCAGCTCACCAAACAGGGGAGCTGTCTACGAGCAGTACTTC
CASSPNRGAVYEQYF
>NA|TRBV28|TRBD1|TRBJ1-4
TGTGCCAGCAGTCTCCCCGGACAGGGCCTGGGGAAACTGTTTTTT
CASSLPGQGLGKLFF